These T cell receptor beta chains were read from a single sample in a study of T cells in Graves' hyperthyroidism and ophthalmopathy. MiXCR, run by TCRdb on the multiplex PCR reads, gives a single entry per CDR3 protein. In the table there are hundreds of thousands of distinct CDR3 sequences, about 20% of which are singletons. Sequencing used blood. These receptors originate from a man between 25 and 39 years old with Graves' ophthalmopathy. Both conserved end residues are part of each CDR3. Each record gives: J gene, clone size, D gene, V gene, CDR3 DNA, CDR3 protein. The D gene is left open where the match is weak. Size is omitted from some rows. Given values are once, few, many or a class for expanded clones.

TRBJ2-2 . TRBD2 TRBV27 TGTGCCAGCAGTTTAATTGGCGGGGGGGGCACCGGGGAGCTGTTTTTT CASSLIGGGGTGELFF
TRBJ2-6 . TRBD1 TRBV6-1 TGTGCCAGTCACAGGGACAGGGTCCTCTCTGGGGCCAACGTCCTGACTTTC CASHRDRVLSGANVLTF
TRBJ1-5 few . TRBV5-1 TGCGCCAGCAGCTTGGAGGGCAGCAGCAATCAGCCCCAGCATTTT CASSLEGSSNQPQHF
TRBJ1-4 many . TRBV12-3/TRBV12-4 TGTGCCAGCAGCCCGACAGAGGGGAATGAAAAACTGTTTTTT CASSPTEGNEKLFF
TRBJ2-6 many . TRBV7-9 TGTGCCAGCAGCTCAGGTGGGGGATCCGGGGCCAACGTCCTGACTTTC CASSSGGGSGANVLTF
TRBJ2-7 many . TRBV6-1 TGTGCCAGCAGCCCCGGACGGTTGAGCTCCTACGAGCAGTACTTC CASSPGRLSSYEQYF
TRBJ2-7 . . TRBV19 TGTGCCAGTAGTATTCACAGGGAGACCTACGAGCAGTACTTC CASSIHRETYEQYF
TRBJ2-3 many TRBD2 TRBV28 TGTGCCAGCAGTCCCACTAGCGGTTTCACAGATACGCAGTATTTT CASSPTSGFTDTQYF
TRBJ2-2 many TRBD2 TRBV12-3/TRBV12-4 TGTGCCAGCAGTTTTGTACTAGCGGGGCCGAACACCGGGGAGCTGTTTTTT CASSFVLAGPNTGELFF
TRBJ2-3 . TRBD2 TRBV5-1 TGCGCCAGCAGCTCCCTTCCGGGACTAGCGGGAGAGGAAGATACGCAGTATTTT CASSSLPGLAGEEDTQYF
TRBJ1-4 . . TRBV28 TGTGCCAGCAATCAGGGAAGGGGTTTCGCAACTAATGAAAAACTGTTTTTT CASNQGRGFATNEKLFF
TRBJ1-4 . TRBD1 TRBV28 TGTGCCAGCAGTTTCGAGGGGGCTGGTGAAAAACTGTTTTTT CASSFEGAGEKLFF
TRBJ1-1 . . TRBV4-1 TGCGCCAGCAGCCAAGTCTTGGGGCGGTTTGAAGCTTTCTTT CASSQVLGRFEAFF
TRBJ1-1 . TRBD1 TRBV10-3 TGTGCCATCAGTGAGACAGGGGACAGGGGTATGAACACTGAAGCTTTCTTT CAISETGDRGMNTEAFF
TRBJ2-5 . . TRBV27 TGTGCCAGTAGGGAGCTAGGGAGCGGGTGGCCCTTGGAGACCCAGTACTTC CASRELGSGWPLETQYF
TRBJ1-5 once . TRBV6-2/TRBV6-3 TGTGCCAGCAGAATTCGACAGAATCATCCGGGCAATCAGCCCCAGCATTTT CASRIRQNHPGNQPQHF
TRBJ2-1 . TRBD2 TRBV20-1 TGCAGTGCTAGTACGCGGGAGGGCTATGAGCAGTTCTTC CSASTREGYEQFF
TRBJ1-3 . . TRBV10-1 TGCGCCAGCAGTGCGGACACGGCTAGCTCTGGAAACACCATATATTTT CASSADTASSGNTIYF
TRBJ2-1 . TRBD1 TRBV29-1 TGCAGCGTTTCACATGGACAGGGGGAAACCTACAATGAGCAGTTCTTC CSVSHGQGETYNEQFF